This T cell receptor (beta chain) is drawn from a study of regulatory T cells in long-lasting Graves disease. Across the whole study: Patients newly diagnosed with Graves' had been on antithyroid drugs for under 3 months. Study outcomes and limitations: Examination was confined to peripheral blood, excluding thyroid tissue.

In this sample, this clonotype turned up a few times. What it recognizes is unknown. Time point in this sample: newly diagnosed GD, antithyroid drugs for less than 3 months. RNA extracted from PBMCs served as the sequencing template. Relying on iRepertoire HTBI primers and Arm-PCR of CDR3 regions, the team built TCR beta libraries. TCRdb re-derived calls from the multiplex PCR reads in MiXCR, one entry per CDR3 protein. This table has roughly 510,000 distinct CDR3 sequences, more than 15% appearing once. There are 15 residues in the CDR3. The V segment lost 2 bases and the J segment 7 bases; nucleotides outside the gene matches: 7. The germline V gene encodes CDR1 SGHNT and CDR2 YYREEE (reference sequence). This same sample was also taken into another study, of T cells in Graves' hyperthyroidism and ophthalmopathy. From that report: HTBI primers drove first-round RT-PCR of the TCR CDR3.

The sample in question was peripheral blood mononuclear cells (PBMCs), obtained at new diagnosis, from a patient treated with antithyroid drugs. The receptor was isolated from a man younger than 35 with Graves disease. The chain has TRBV5-4 and TRBJ2-1; 9 nucleotides agree with TRBD2. The CDR3 DNA reads TGTGCCAGCAGCTTAGATAGCGGGAGCGGTAATGAGCAGTTCTTC. It codes for CASSLDSGSGNEQFF. The full variable domain, in which reference TRBV5-4 and TRBJ2-1 provide the parts outside the CDR3, is ETGVTQSPTHLIKTRGQQVTLRCSSQSGHNTVSWYQQALGQGPQFIFQYYREEENGRGNFPPRFSGLQFPNYSSELNVNALELDDSALYLCASSLDSGSGNEQFFGPGTRLTVL.